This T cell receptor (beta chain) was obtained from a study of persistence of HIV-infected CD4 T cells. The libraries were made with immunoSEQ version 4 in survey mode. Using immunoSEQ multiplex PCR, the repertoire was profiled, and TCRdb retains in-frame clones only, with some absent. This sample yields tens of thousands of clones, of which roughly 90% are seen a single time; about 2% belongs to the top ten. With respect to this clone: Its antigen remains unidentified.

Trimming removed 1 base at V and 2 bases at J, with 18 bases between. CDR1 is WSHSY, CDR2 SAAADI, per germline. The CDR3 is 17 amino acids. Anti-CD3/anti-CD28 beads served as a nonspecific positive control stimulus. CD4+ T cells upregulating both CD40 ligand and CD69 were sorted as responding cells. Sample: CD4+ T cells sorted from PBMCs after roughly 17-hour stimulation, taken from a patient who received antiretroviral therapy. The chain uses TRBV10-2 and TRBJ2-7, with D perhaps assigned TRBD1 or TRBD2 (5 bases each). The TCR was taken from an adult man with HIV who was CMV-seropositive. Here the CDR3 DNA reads TGCGCCAGCAGTGAGTTCCCAGGGACCCTCGAGCCCTACGAGCAGTACTTC. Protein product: CASSEFPGTLEPYEQYF.